This is a list of T cell receptor beta chains from one sample in a study of shared clonotypes between healthy human individuals. Sequencing was performed with immunoSEQ multiplex PCR; in TCRdb, only in-frame clones are kept and a portion is missing. Of some 2,000,000 clones in the sample, approximately 94% were seen once. Sequencing was performed on naive CD8+ T cells sorted from blood. Receptors originate from a man aged 18 to 30 in good health. Both conserved end residues are part of each CDR3. The D gene is left open where the match is weak. The listing skips clone size in some rows; elsewhere it reads once, few, many or a size class.

V	D	J	size	CDR3	DNA
TRBV14	-	TRBJ2-7	-	CASSQVNSGYYEQYF	TGTGCCAGCAGCCAAGTAAATAGCGGATACTACGAGCAGTACTTC
TRBV5-1	-	TRBJ2-3	-	CASSLAGGETDTQYF	TGCGCCAGCAGCTTGGCCGGGGGCGAGACAGATACGCAGTATTTT
TRBV5-4	-	TRBJ2-5	-	CASRGLRETQYF	TGTGCCAGCAGAGGCCTGAGGGAGACCCAGTACTTC
TRBV7-9	-	TRBJ2-7	-	CASSVAGALYEQYF	TGTGCCAGCAGCGTTGCCGGGGCCCTCTACGAGCAGTACTTC
TRBV9	-	TRBJ2-3	-	CASSVEAATDTQYF	TGTGCCAGCAGCGTAGAAGCGGCCACAGATACGCAGTATTTT
TRBV9	TRBD1	TRBJ2-7	-	CASSPGQGSSYEQYF	TGTGCCAGCAGCCCTGGACAGGGAAGCTCCTACGAGCAGTACTTC
TRBV9	TRBD1	TRBJ2-3	-	CASSFRDRSLDTQYF	TGTGCCAGCAGCTTCCGGGACAGGTCCCTAGATACGCAGTATTTT
TRBV10-2	TRBD1	TRBJ2-3	-	CASSEPFHGQGPQYF	TGCGCCAGCAGTGAGCCTTTTCACGGACAGGGCCCGCAGTATTTT
TRBV27	TRBD1	TRBJ2-7	-	CASSATGTGPYEQYF	TGTGCCAGCAGTGCAACCGGGACAGGACCCTACGAGCAGTACTTC
TRBV5-1	TRBD1	TRBJ2-1	-	CASSLNRGFDNEQFF	TGCGCCAGCAGCTTGAACAGGGGTTTCGACAATGAGCAGTTCTTC
TRBV4-1	TRBD2	TRBJ2-5	-	CASSHYPPLAGGEETQYF	TGCGCCAGCAGCCATTACCCCCCACTAGCGGGAGGGGAAGAGACCCAGTACTTC
TRBV5-6	-	TRBJ1-2	-	CASSLRWEPANYGYTF	TGTGCCAGCAGCTTGAGGTGGGAGCCAGCCAACTATGGCTACACCTTC
TRBV5-1	TRBD2	TRBJ2-7	-	CASSLVLAGTPSYEQYF	TGCGCCAGCAGCTTGGTATTAGCGGGGACTCCCTCCTACGAGCAGTACTTC
TRBV4-1	-	TRBJ2-1	-	CASSSAAGSEQFF	TGCGCCAGCAGCTCGGCGGCGGGTAGTGAGCAGTTCTTC
TRBV5-1	-	TRBJ2-7	-	CASSFTTEYEQYF	TGCGCCAGCAGCTTTACGACTGAGTACGAGCAGTACTTC
TRBV5-1	-	TRBJ2-4	-	CASSLDLGRNIQYF	TGCGCCAGCAGCTTGGATTTGGGTAGGAACATTCAGTACTTC
TRBV7-9	-	TRBJ1-2	once	CASSLGGGGHGYTF	TGTGCCAGCAGCTTAGGTGGTGGGGGACATGGCTACACCTTC
TRBV6-6	-	TRBJ2-2	-	CASSYSGSGELFF	TGTGCCAGCAGTTACTCGGGGTCCGGGGAGCTGTTTTTT
TRBV2	-	TRBJ1-1	-	CASSEVGGTNTEAFF	TGTGCCAGCAGTGAAGTGGGAGGGACGAACACTGAAGCTTTCTTT
TRBV6-6	TRBD1	TRBJ2-7	-	CASSWGQGYEQYF	TGTGCCAGCAGTTGGGGACAGGGATACGAGCAGTACTTC
TRBV5-6	-	TRBJ2-2	-	CASSPAYTGELFF	TGTGCCAGCAGCCCAGCCTACACCGGGGAGCTGTTTTTT
TRBV5-4	-	TRBJ1-2	-	CASSLGGTYAYTF	TGTGCCAGCAGCTTGGGAGGGACCTACGCCTACACCTTC
TRBV6-5	-	TRBJ2-7	-	CASSYSGSSYEQYF	TGTGCCAGCAGTTACTCGGGGAGCTCCTACGAGCAGTACTTC
TRBV6-5	-	TRBJ1-2	-	CASSYSSGGFLGYTF	TGTGCCAGCAGTTACTCGAGCGGGGGATTTCTTGGCTACACCTTC
TRBV29-1	-	TRBJ2-6	-	CSVGAGANVLTF	TGCAGCGTCGGTGCTGGGGCCAACGTCCTGACTTTC
TRBV27	-	TRBJ2-7	-	CASSFAGAGYEQYF	TGTGCCAGCAGTTTCGCCGGGGCGGGTTACGAGCAGTACTTC
TRBV28	-	TRBJ1-1	-	CASSPRPWGGTEAFF	TGTGCCAGCAGTCCCCGACCCTGGGGGGGGACTGAAGCTTTCTTT
TRBV5-8	-	TRBJ2-1	-	CASSIPYNEQFF	TGTGCCAGCAGCATTCCCTACAATGAGCAGTTCTTC
TRBV6-1	-	TRBJ2-3	-	CASSPLTIDTDTQYF	TGTGCCAGCAGCCCCCTCACTATTGACACAGATACGCAGTATTTT
TRBV6-1	TRBD2	TRBJ2-3	-	CASSESGIRTDTQYF	TGTGCCAGCAGTGAAAGCGGGATACGTACAGATACGCAGTATTTT
TRBV27	TRBD1	TRBJ2-7	-	CASSYRTGGYEQYF	TGTGCCAGCAGTTACCGGACAGGGGGCTACGAGCAGTACTTC
TRBV16	-	TRBJ1-1	few	CASSQDSITEAFF	TGTGCCAGCAGCCAAGACAGTATTACTGAAGCTTTCTTT
TRBV27	-	TRBJ1-1	-	CASSFGVLGDTEAFF	TGTGCCAGCAGTTTTGGTGTTCTGGGGGACACTGAAGCTTTCTTT
TRBV7-9	-	TRBJ1-1	once	CASSLGQGRTEAFF	TGTGCCAGCAGCTTAGGGCAGGGGAGGACTGAAGCTTTCTTT
TRBV9	TRBD2	TRBJ2-3	-	CASSGLAEYTDTQYF	TGTGCCAGCAGCGGACTAGCGGAATACACAGATACGCAGTATTTT
TRBV15	-	TRBJ1-5	-	CATSRSWGNQPQHF	TGTGCCACCAGCAGATCCTGGGGCAATCAGCCCCAGCATTTT
TRBV6-5	-	TRBJ2-1	-	CASSPRDFPGEQFF	TGTGCCAGCAGCCCCCGGGACTTCCCCGGGGAGCAGTTCTTC